These 23 T cell receptor beta chains share one sample of origin, sequenced in a study of cytomegalovirus exposure and HLA in healthy donors. With 60 Vbeta and 13 Jbeta primers, the PCR was carried out. Repertoires were generated with immunoSEQ multiplex PCR, while TCRdb's copy carries only in-frame clones and drops some. The sample table includes around 75,000 clones. Sequenced sample: PBMCs. These receptors were obtained from a man aged 45 to 65 in good health and CMV-seropositive.

The J gene is TRBJ1-2, the V gene TRBV18, with unresolved D. V gave up 2 bases and J gave up 4 bases, with 14 bases separating them. The CDR3 is made up of 15 amino acids. Germline lookup yields CDR1 KGHSH and CDR2 LQKENI. For the CDR3, the DNA is TGTGCCAGCTCACCAGGGCCATCTGGAGGCTATGGCTACACCTTC. This encodes CASSPGPSGGYGYTF.

V is TRBV5-4 and J is TRBJ1-1; D gene uncertain. Germline CDR1 and CDR2: SGHNT and YYREEE (reference sequence). Trimming took off 0 bases at V and 6 bases at J, with 12 bases between the two ends. CDR3 length: 14 amino acids. CDR3 sequence reads: CASSLASAVAEAFF. Here the CDR3 DNA reads TGTGCCAGCAGCTTGGCTTCGGCGGTGGCTGAAGCTTTCTTT.

V usage is TRBV5-1 and J usage is TRBJ2-7, with 9 bases matching TRBD2. Looked up from germline, CDR1 is SGHRS and CDR2 is YFSETQ. The CDR3 loop spans 15 amino acids. Losses at the gene ends were 2 bases for V and 7 bases for J; bases not matched to a gene: 10. The CDR3 loop reads CASSFPTSGFHEQYF. CDR3 sequence (DNA): TGCGCCAGCAGCTTTCCGACTAGCGGTTTTCATGAGCAGTACTTC.

Points on this clone: Additional DNA sequences in this sample encode the identical CDR3. The chain employs TRBV19 and TRBJ2-3; 7 positions agree with TRBD2. This CDR3 region has 18 residues. CDR1 is LNHDA and CDR2 is SQIVND in the germline V gene (reference sequence). The CDR3 DNA is TGTGATCTTAGTAAGTTGGAGGGTCTAGCGGTTAGCACAGATACGCAGTATTTT. The encoded protein is CDLSKLEGLAVSTDTQYF.

The chain combines TRBV5-5 with TRBJ1-5, with D possibly TRBD1 on 5 matching bases. V was trimmed by 4 bases and J by 4 bases, leaving 9 bases between them. The CDR3 is 13 residues long. The germline V gene encodes CDR1 SGHKS and CDR2 YYEKEE (reference sequence). CDR3 sequence reads: CASSQQENQPQHF. CDR3 nucleotide sequence: TGTGCCAGCAGCCAACAGGAAAATCAGCCCCAGCATTTT.

The CDR3 loop reads CASSFRDRVEGKLFF. The CDR3 bases are TGTGCCAGCAGCTTCCGGGACAGGGTAGAAGGAAAACTGTTTTTT. This chain uses TRBV11-2 with TRBJ1-4; 9 bases match TRBD1. Germline assignment: CDR1 SGHAT and CDR2 FQNNGV. V was clipped by 3 bases and J by 10 bases; unmatched bases: 9. The CDR3 spans 15 residues. Full variable domain (remainder filled in from reference TRBV11-2 and TRBJ1-4): EAGVAQSPRYKIIEKRQSVAFWCNPISGHATLYWYQQILGQGPKLLIQFQNNGVVDDSQLPKDRFSAERLKGVDSTLKIQPAKLEDSAVYLCASSFRDRVEGKLFFGSGTQLSVL.

This chain joins TRBV6-1 and TRBJ2-1; 7 bases fit TRBD2. Trimming took 1 base from V and 7 from J; bases not matched to a gene: 10. The germline V gene has CDR1 MNHNS and CDR2 SASEGT. There are 16 residues in the CDR3. The CDR3 coding sequence is TGTGCCAGCAGTGAAGTCGGTTCGGGGGGTAAAAATGAGCAGTTCTTC. It translates to CASSEVGSGGKNEQFF.

V is TRBV28 and J is TRBJ1-3; no definite D call. The CDR3 consists of 11 residues. Germline assignment: CDR1 MDHEN and CDR2 SYDVKM. Trimming cost V 5 bases and J 7 bases, with 6 bases left between them. CDR3 loop: CASSIENTIYF. The CDR3 nucleotides read TGTGCCAGCAGTATTGAGAACACCATATATTTT.

The chain recombines TRBV5-1 with TRBJ2-2; the match to TRBD2 covers 8 bases. The ends lost 3 bases at V and 4 bases at J; junction bases unmatched: 5. This CDR3 spans 15 amino acids. In germline, CDR1 is SGHRS, CDR2 YFSETQ. The CDR3 coding sequence is TGCGCCAGCAGCTCCGGGGGGGCCCTCACCGGGGAGCTGTTTTTT. The encoded protein is CASSSGGALTGELFF.

V and J are TRBV7-2 and TRBJ1-4, with TRBD1 as a possible D gene (5 bases). Trimming removed 1 base at V and 5 bases at J, with 11 bases between. Looked up from germline, CDR1 is SGHTA and CDR2 is FQGNSA. The CDR3 has 15 amino acids. CDR3 residues: CASSLEGRVNEKLFF. In nucleotides, the CDR3 is TGTGCCAGCAGCTTAGAAGGCAGGGTGAATGAAAAACTGTTTTTT.

The V gene is TRBV6-1, the J gene TRBJ1-2, with D hard to call. The germline V gene has CDR1 MNHNS and CDR2 SASEGT. This CDR3 contains 13 residues. V lost 6 bases and J 0 bases, leaving 8 bases between the germline ends. CDR3 protein: CASRILTNYGYTF. The CDR3 coding sequence is TGTGCCAGCAGGATACTTACTAACTATGGCTACACCTTC.

CDR3 sequence: CASSVGTGGNTIYF. The CDR3 DNA follows: TGTGCCAGCAGTGTTGGGACTGGAGGAAACACCATATATTTT. The gene calls are TRBV6-1 and TRBJ1-3; D possibly corresponds to TRBD1 (5 bases). Trimming left V 4 bases short and J 4 bases short, with 11 bases between. Germline CDR1 reads MNHNS; CDR2 reads SASEGT. The CDR3 totals 14 residues.

The V and J genes are TRBV2 and TRBJ2-7; TRBD1 aligns across 11 bases. J was trimmed by 2 bases and V by 10 bases; bases with no gene match: 4. The CDR3 has 13 residues. Germline V lookup: CDR1 SNHLY, CDR2 FYNNEI. CDR3 protein: CATWGQGAYEQYF. The CDR3 DNA reads as TGTGCCACCTGGGGACAGGGGGCCTACGAGCAGTACTTC.

The chain has TRBV7-6 and TRBJ1-1; D gene ambiguous. Germline V lookup: CDR1 SGHVS, CDR2 FNYEAQ. V was clipped by 1 base and J by 6 bases, with 6 bases between them. The CDR3 runs 12 residues. The CDR3 nucleotides read TGTGCCAGCAGCTTAGGAGGCGCTGAAGCTTTCTTT. This codes for CASSLGGAEAFF.

This sequence joins TRBV5-1 and TRBJ1-1; tentative D call: TRBD1 (5 bases). The CDR3 has 14 residues. Trimming removed 0 bases at V and 6 bases at J, with 12 bases between. Germline V gene sequence: CDR1 SGHRS, CDR2 YFSETQ. The CDR3: CASSLGGRAAEAFF. The CDR3 DNA reads as TGCGCCAGCAGCTTGGGGGGCAGGGCGGCTGAAGCTTTCTTT.

The rearrangement links TRBV18 to TRBJ1-1; D is unresolved. V shed 5 bases and J shed 1 base, with 14 bases lying between them. There are 15 residues in the CDR3. The germline gives CDR1 KGHSH, CDR2 LQKENI. The CDR3 here is CASSVNSDPNTEAFF. DNA for the CDR3: TGTGCCAGCTCAGTTAACAGTGACCCGAACACTGAAGCTTTCTTT.

The chain is built from TRBV15 and TRBJ2-5, with D uncertain. Germline loops: CDR1 LNHNV, CDR2 YYDKDF (reference sequence). The V end lost 3 bases, the J end lost 2 bases, and 13 bases lay between the germline ends. The CDR3 is made up of 15 amino acids. The CDR3 protein is CATSRLQDSQETQYF. Written as DNA, the CDR3 is TGTGCCACCAGCAGGCTCCAAGACTCTCAAGAGACCCAGTACTTC.

The CDR3 protein is CASSATSGGAWNEQFF. The CDR3, as DNA: TGTGCCAGCAGCGCGACTAGCGGGGGGGCCTGGAATGAGCAGTTCTTC. The chain links TRBV5-8 to TRBJ2-1; 14 bases are a match to TRBD2. The CDR3 is 16 amino acids. CDR1 and CDR2 from the germline V gene are SGHTS and YDEGEE. V dropped 4 bases and J dropped 7; count of bases not matched to a gene: 7. Drawing the rest from reference TRBV5-8 and TRBJ2-1, the complete variable domain is EAGVTQSPTHLIKTRGQQATLRCSPISGHTSVYWYQQALGLGLQFLLWYDEGEERNRGNFPPRFSGRQFPNYSSELNVNALELEDSALYLCASSATSGGAWNEQFFGPGTRLTVL.

The V call is TRBV6-1, the J call TRBJ1-3, with D perhaps matching TRBD1 (5 bases). With 7 bases removed from V and 0 bases from J, the gap between germline ends came to 10 bases. Per germline, CDR1 MNHNS and CDR2 SASEGT. The CDR3 sequence is 14 residues long. Here the CDR3 DNA reads TGTGCCAGCAAGGACATCCGCTCTGGAAACACCATATATTTT. It encodes CASKDIRSGNTIYF.

The chain employs TRBV14 and TRBJ1-1; 10 positions match TRBD1. Per the germline V gene, CDR1 is SGHDN and CDR2 is FVKESK. V was clipped by 6 bases and J by 4 bases; unmatched bases: 11. This CDR3 is built from 16 residues. CDR3 in amino acids: CASRRGQGSSGTEAFF. DNA for the CDR3: TGTGCCAGCAGAAGGGGACAGGGGTCAAGTGGCACTGAAGCTTTCTTT.

The chain's CDR3 is CASSFGQLRDTQYF. The CDR3 DNA reads TGTGCCAGCAGCTTTGGACAGCTTCGGGATACGCAGTATTTT. This rearrangement joins TRBV5-6 to TRBJ2-3; possible D gene TRBD1, 6 bases. Germline-derived CDR1 and CDR2 are SGHDT and YYEEEE. V was cut by 2 bases and J by 6 bases, with 13 bases left in between. This CDR3 comprises 14 residues.

The chain is built from TRBV19 and TRBJ2-7, with 11 bases lining up with TRBD2. With 6 bases clipped from V and 6 bases from J, the junction kept 7 bases outside the gene matches. CDR1 and CDR2 (germline): LNHDA, SQIVND (reference sequence). The CDR3 runs 14 residues. The CDR3 sequence: CASRDLGTSGEQYF. CDR3 in DNA: TGTGCCAGTAGGGACCTGGGGACTAGCGGCGAGCAGTACTTC.

The V call is TRBV5-1, the J call TRBJ2-3; tentative D call: TRBD2 (5 bases). Germline V lookup: CDR1 SGHRS, CDR2 YFSETQ. V gave up 2 bases and J gave up 0 bases, with 13 bases separating them. There are 16 residues in the CDR3. The CDR3 DNA follows: TGCGCCAGCAGCTTAGGCTACCGAGGGAGCACAGATACGCAGTATTTT. It is translated as CASSLGYRGSTDTQYF.